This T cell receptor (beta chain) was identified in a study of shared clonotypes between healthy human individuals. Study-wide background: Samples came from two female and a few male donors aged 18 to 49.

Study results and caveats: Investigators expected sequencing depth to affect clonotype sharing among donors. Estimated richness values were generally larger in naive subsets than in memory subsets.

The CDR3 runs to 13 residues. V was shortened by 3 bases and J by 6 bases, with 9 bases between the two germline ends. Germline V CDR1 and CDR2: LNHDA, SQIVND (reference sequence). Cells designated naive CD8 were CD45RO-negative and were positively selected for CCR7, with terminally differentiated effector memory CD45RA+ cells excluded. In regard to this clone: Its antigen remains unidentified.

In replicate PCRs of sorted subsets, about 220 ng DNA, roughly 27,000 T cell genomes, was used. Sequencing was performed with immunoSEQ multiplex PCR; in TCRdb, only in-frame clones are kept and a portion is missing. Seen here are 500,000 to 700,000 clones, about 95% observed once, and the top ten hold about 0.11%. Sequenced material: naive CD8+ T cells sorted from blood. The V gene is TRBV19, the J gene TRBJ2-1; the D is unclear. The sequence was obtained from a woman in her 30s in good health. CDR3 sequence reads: CASSIMNFNEQFF. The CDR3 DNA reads TGTGCCAGTAGTATTATGAATTTCAATGAGCAGTTCTTC.